Shown below are 3 T cell receptor beta chains from a single sample sequenced in a study of blood T cell repertoires in COVID-19. Clones were sequenced by immunoSEQ multiplex PCR, and TCRdb holds only the in-frame ones, with some missing. The sample has about 260,000 clones, under 90% seen once. Sequences were obtained from peripheral blood. The receptor source for this set is a human donor in a cohort sampled during active COVID-19.

The CDR3 nucleotides read TGTGCCACCAGTGATGGGACAGGCCCAGGAAACACCATATATTTT. It specifies CATSDGTGPGNTIYF. V gene TRBV24-1 combines with J gene TRBJ1-3; 8 bases line up with TRBD1. V lost 3 bases and J lost 4; bases outside the gene matches: 4. Germline CDR1 KGHDR, CDR2 SFDVKD. The CDR3 spans 15 residues.

The chain uses TRBV10-2 and TRBJ2-7; 7 nucleotides agree with TRBD2. The CDR3 consists of 14 residues. Germline assignment: CDR1 WSHSY and CDR2 SAAADI. J lost 4 bases, V lost 6 bases, and 9 bases had no gene match. DNA of the CDR3: TGCGCCAGCAGCCGATGGGAGGGAAATTACGAGCAGTACTTC. This translates into CASSRWEGNYEQYF.

The chain joins TRBV4-1 to TRBJ2-7; tentatively, D is TRBD1 (5 bases). Germline values: CDR1 MGHRA, CDR2 YSYEKL. The CDR3 has 15 amino acids. V lost 1 base, J lost 1 base, and 11 bases lay in between. CDR3 residues: CASSQGSAGSYEQYF. Here the CDR3 DNA reads TGCGCCAGCAGCCAAGGATCGGCAGGGTCCTACGAGCAGTACTTC.